Shown below are 28 T cell receptor beta chains from a single sample sequenced in a study of human T cells and chemical hapten exposure. Each CDR3 protein gets one entry after TCRdb re-called the RACE reads with MiXCR. The data show 35,000 to 50,000 distinct CDR3 sequences, roughly a tenth seen once. This sample's time point: pre-sensitization, week 0. Treatment in this sample: therapeutic diphenylcyclopropenone sensitization with weekly scalp DPC. The specimen was whole blood, collected in connection with sensitization to the hapten diphenylcyclopropenone (DPC). The receptors were sampled from a man aged 25 to 45 with alopecia areata. Some clones in this sample may be carry-over from other donors' samples.

This clonotype was observed at least ten times. The V call is TRBV20-1, the J call TRBJ1-2; perhaps TRBD1 as D (5 bases). Trimming cost V 0 bases and J 0 bases, with 17 bases left between them. CDR1 and CDR2 (germline): DFQATT, SNEGSKA (reference sequence). The CDR3 covers 17 residues. DNA of the CDR3: TGCAGTGCTAGAGATAGGGGACGGGCACATACTAACTATGGCTACACCTTC. It encodes CSARDRGRAHTNYGYTF.

This clonotype was observed a few times. Here the CDR3 DNA reads TGTGCCACGCCACGACTAGCTGGGACAGATACGCAGTATTTT. Residues: CATPRLAGTDTQYF. The chain joins TRBV7-9 to TRBJ2-3; 7 nucleotides line up with TRBD2. This CDR3 comprises 14 residues. Trimming cost V 10 bases and J 3 bases; bases outside gene matches: 10. Germline CDR1 SEHNR, CDR2 FQNEAQ (reference sequence).

CDR3 sequence: CASSPRPFGEQFF. CDR3 nucleotide sequence: TGTGCCAGCAGCCCGCGACCGTTTGGCGAGCAGTTCTTC. V usage is TRBV11-2 and J usage is TRBJ2-1; D remains ambiguous. CDR1 SGHAT and CDR2 FQNNGV come from the germline V gene. The CDR3 totals 13 residues. V gave up 5 bases and J gave up 10 bases, with 15 bases separating them.

The table lists this clonotype with a few counts. The chain has TRBV4-3 and TRBJ1-2, with a tentative D call TRBD1 (5 bases). The CDR3 sequence is 14 residues long. V lost 2 bases and J 5 bases, leaving 12 bases between the germline ends. Germline-derived CDR1 and CDR2 are LGHNA and YSLEER. This CDR3 is CASSQRDGSYGYTF. The CDR3 nucleotides are TGCGCCAGCAGCCAACGGGACGGTTCTTATGGCTACACCTTC.

This clonotype was picked up many times. This sequence joins TRBV6-5 and TRBJ1-1; the D is unclear. V was trimmed by 8 bases and J by 2 bases, leaving 12 bases between them. Germline V lookup: CDR1 MNHEY, CDR2 SVGAGI. The CDR3 totals 13 residues. Written as DNA, the CDR3 is TGTGCCAGCTATAGGGCCATCAACACTGAAGCTTTCTTT. Translating gives CASYRAINTEAFF.

The CDR3 nucleotides are TGTGCCAGCAGCACCCACACAACCTACGAGCAGTACGTC. Translated, it gives CASSTHTTYEQYV. The rearrangement links TRBV21-1 to TRBJ2-7. TRBV21-1 is a recognized pseudogene. The CDR3 runs 13 residues.

The genes are TRBV5-5 and TRBJ1-5; D ambiguous. Trimming stripped 0 bases from V and 0 bases from J, with 7 bases between. Germline V gene lookup returns CDR1 SGHKS and CDR2 YYEKEE (reference sequence). The CDR3 covers 15 residues. CDR3 bases: TGTGCCAGCAGCTTGGCGGGTTATAGCAATCAGCCCCAGCATTTT. This gives the protein CASSLAGYSNQPQHF. The variable domain in full, completed from reference TRBV5-5 and TRBJ1-5, reads DAGVTQSPTHLIKTRGQQVTLRCSPISGHKSVSWYQQVLGQGPQFIFQYYEKEERGRGNFPDRFSARQFPNYSSELNVNALLLGDSALYLCASSLAGYSNQPQHFGDGTRLSIL.

This clonotype came up many times. J is TRBJ2-2 and V is TRBV7-3; tentative D call: TRBD1 (5 bases). The ends were cut back, 2 bases at V and 7 bases at J, with 14 bases in the middle. CDR1 is SGHTA and CDR2 is FQGTGA in the germline V gene. The CDR3 is 15 amino acids. Here the CDR3 reads CASSLSGARGGELFF. The CDR3 DNA sequence: TGTGCCAGCAGCTTATCTGGGGCTAGAGGCGGGGAGCTGTTTTTT.

This clonotype was seen only a few times. J is TRBJ2-5 and V is TRBV11-1; no reliable D call. In germline, CDR1 is SGHAT, CDR2 FQDESV (reference sequence). The CDR3 loop spans 14 amino acids. V lost 5 bases to trimming and J lost 4 bases, with 14 bases between them. CDR3 DNA sequence: TGTGCCAGCAGCGCGGTAGCTGGCCGAGAGACCCAGTACTTC. It encodes CASSAVAGRETQYF.

This clonotype was seen more than once but under ten times. The chain uses TRBV5-1 and TRBJ1-6; TRBD1 matches 8 bases. Losses at the gene ends were 2 bases for V and 6 bases for J; bases not matched to a gene: 16. This CDR3 is 19 amino acids long. Germline CDR1 reads SGHRS; CDR2 reads YFSETQ. The CDR3 nucleotides read TGCGCCAGCAGCTTACTAGGACAGGGCATGCGGGCTGGTAATTCACCCCTCCACTTT. Amino acids: CASSLLGQGMRAGNSPLHF.

The V gene is TRBV5-1, the J gene TRBJ2-5; D is perhaps TRBD1 (6 bases). V was clipped by 5 bases and J by 0 bases, with 17 bases between them. The CDR3 covers 16 residues. The germline V gene encodes CDR1 SGHRS and CDR2 YFSETQ. The CDR3 DNA reads TGCGCCAGCAGTATTAGATCGAGGGGGTACCAAGAGACCCAGTACTTC. Protein sequence: CASSIRSRGYQETQYF.

A few counts support this clonotype. The chain carries TRBV6-6 and TRBJ2-7, with D perhaps matching TRBD1 (6 bases). There are 11 residues in the CDR3. Trimming shortened V by 2 bases and J by 7 bases, and 6 bases separated the two germline ends. The germline CDR1 and CDR2 sequences are MNHNY and SVGAGI (reference sequence). The CDR3 reads CASSYDREQYF. The CDR3 DNA is TGTGCCAGCAGTTACGACAGGGAGCAGTACTTC.

This clonotype was detected ten times or more. The chain uses TRBV6-6 and TRBJ1-1, with D tentatively TRBD1 (6 bases). Germline CDR1 and CDR2: MNHNY and SVGAGI (reference sequence). This CDR3 comprises 12 residues. V was clipped by 4 bases and J by 8 bases, with 11 bases between them. The CDR3 spells CASSFRGGEAFF. In nucleotides, the CDR3 is TGTGCCAGCAGTTTCCGAGGGGGGGAAGCTTTCTTT.

This clonotype was detected a few times. This may be a read error: a much more frequent sequence differs by one nucleotide. This chain joins TRBV6-6 and TRBJ1-2, with D perhaps TRBD1 (5 bases). The V gene's germline CDR1 is MNHNY and CDR2 SVGAGI (reference sequence). V was shortened by 4 bases and J by 2 bases, with 8 bases between the two germline ends. The CDR3 sequence is 13 residues long. The CDR3, as DNA: TGTGCCAGCAGTTCCTCAGGGAACTATGGCTACACCTTC. Translating it yields CASSSSGNYGYTF.

This clonotype was observed a few times. The chain is built from TRBV4-2 and TRBJ2-4; no clear D. The CDR3 runs to 16 residues. Germline V CDR1 and CDR2: LGHNA, YNFKEQ. Trimming removed 4 bases at V and 0 bases at J, with 13 bases between. The CDR3 DNA reads as TGTGCCAGCAGCCCAGCCGGAGACTTAGCCAAAAACATTCAGTACTTC. Its translation: CASSPAGDLAKNIQYF.

This chain connects TRBV20-1 to TRBJ2-3; TRBD2 is a possible D gene (7 bases). The CDR3 spans 14 residues. V was trimmed by 6 bases and J by 1 base, leaving 14 bases between them. Germline V gene data show CDR1 as DFQATT and CDR2 as SNEGSKA (reference sequence). Written as DNA, the CDR3 is TGCAGTGCCATTCGGGGGGCTGGCACAGATACGCAGTATTTT. It is translated as CSAIRGAGTDTQYF.

The V call is TRBV6-2 or TRBV6-3, the J call TRBJ2-7; 11 nucleotides line up with TRBD1. CDR3 size: 14 residues. Trimming removed 6 bases from V and 2 bases from J; junction bases left unmatched: 3. CDR1 is MNHEY and CDR2 is SVGEGT in the germline V gene. CDR3 region: CASRGTGGAYEQYF. CDR3 nucleotide sequence: TGTGCCAGCAGAGGGACAGGGGGAGCCTACGAGCAGTACTTC.

This clonotype was observed at least ten times. The rearrangement uses TRBV18 and TRBJ2-2; 8 nucleotides line up with TRBD2. Trimming cost V 5 bases and J 5 bases; bases outside gene matches: 16. The CDR3 sequence is 18 residues long. CDR1 is KGHSH and CDR2 is LQKENI in the germline V gene. CDR3 sequence: CASSAQKVSSGPTGELFF. CDR3 DNA: TGTGCCAGCTCAGCGCAAAAGGTGTCTAGCGGGCCTACCGGGGAGCTGTTTTTT.

The sample holds a few counts of this clonotype. This sequence joins TRBV12-5 and TRBJ2-1; D could derive from TRBD1 or TRBD2 (5 bases each). The CDR3 has 18 residues. Germline CDR1 reads LGHNT; CDR2 reads FRNRAP. The germline V and J ends were trimmed by 2 bases and 7 bases, with 24 bases remaining between them. The CDR3 region is CASGLPKSRDLLRNEQFF. CDR3 coding DNA: TGTGCTAGTGGTTTGCCTAAGAGCCGGGACCTACTTAGGAATGAGCAGTTCTTC.

This clonotype was detected only a few times. As DNA, the CDR3 is TGTGCCAGCAGCAAACCGGGACAGGGTATGCTGTTTTTT. Its protein product is CASSKPGQGMLFF. The chain combines TRBV21-1 with TRBJ1-4; TRBD1 is the table's D call, not checked against the DNA. TRBV21-1 is noted as a pseudogene. The CDR3 runs 13 residues.

This clonotype was counted ten times or more. This chain connects TRBV12-3 or TRBV12-4 to TRBJ1-6; D not resolved. This CDR3 is 15 amino acids long. V was cut by 5 bases and J by 6 bases, with 14 bases left in between. This chain's CDR3 is CASSPQVWRNSPLHF. CDR3 coding DNA: TGTGCCAGCAGTCCCCAGGTTTGGCGTAATTCACCCCTCCACTTT.

V usage is TRBV11-2 and J usage is TRBJ2-3, with TRBD2 matching 10 bases. The CDR3 totals 16 residues. J lost 2 bases, V lost 4 bases, and 6 bases had no gene match. Germline CDR1 SGHAT, CDR2 FQNNGV. The chain's CDR3 is CASSSSGGADTDTQYF. CDR3 DNA: TGTGCCAGCAGCTCAAGCGGGGGGGCCGACACAGATACGCAGTATTTT.

At least ten counts were recorded for this clonotype. The J gene is TRBJ1-5, the V gene TRBV4-1; 8 bases line up with TRBD1. Germline V gene sequence: CDR1 MGHRA, CDR2 YSYEKL. Germline trimming cut 1 base from V and 7 bases from J; bases unmatched to any gene: 3. This CDR3 region has 14 residues. The CDR3 spells CASSQVQGDQPQHF. CDR3 DNA: TGCGCCAGCAGCCAAGTACAGGGGGACCAGCCCCAGCATTTT.

The rearrangement links TRBV6-5 to TRBJ1-5; D gene uncertain. The CDR3 contains 12 residues. The germline V gene has CDR1 MNHEY and CDR2 SVGAGI. V was shortened by 6 bases and J by 1 base, with 4 bases between the two germline ends. CDR3 residues: CASRTSNQPQHF. CDR3 DNA: TGTGCCAGCAGAACGAGCAATCAGCCCCAGCATTTT.

With respect to this clonotype: A read error may be the cause here, since a much bigger clone is one base away. The V call is TRBV5-4, the J call TRBJ1-5, with D possibly matching TRBD1 (6 bases). Germline V gene data show CDR1 as SGHNT and CDR2 as YYREEE (reference sequence). The CDR3 spans 15 residues. For the CDR3, the DNA is TGTGCCAGCAGCCTACAGGGTGGAGGCAATCAGCTCCAGCATTTT. Residues: CASSLQGGGNQLQHF.

The chain links TRBV9 to TRBJ1-1; TRBD1 matches at 8 bases. The CDR3 extends over 14 amino acids. J gave up 7 bases and V 6 bases, and 11 bases lay outside the gene matches. Germline CDR1 reads SGDLS; CDR2 reads YYNGEE. The chain's CDR3 is CASTEGQGRGEAFF. CDR3 DNA: TGTGCCAGCACCGAAGGACAGGGAAGAGGTGAAGCTTTCTTT.

This clonotype was picked up many times. This chain links TRBV7-9 with TRBJ1-1; D not certain. This CDR3 spans 16 amino acids. From germline, CDR1 is SEHNR and CDR2 FQNEAQ (reference sequence). Trimming left V 5 bases short and J 0 bases short, with 16 bases between. CDR3 nucleotides: TGTGCCAGCAGCCACCAACCGGACGGCCTGAACACTGAAGCTTTCTTT. Residues: CASSHQPDGLNTEAFF.

Ten or more counts support this clonotype. The CDR3 loop is CASSLEAGYNSPLHF. Here the CDR3 DNA reads TGTGCCAGCAGCTTAGAGGCAGGGTATAATTCACCCCTCCACTTT. J is TRBJ1-6 and V is TRBV7-6; possibly TRBD1 for D (5 bases). The CDR3 consists of 15 residues. Germline CDR1 and CDR2: SGHVS and FNYEAQ. The V end was cut by 1 base, the J end by 4 bases, with 8 bases between.